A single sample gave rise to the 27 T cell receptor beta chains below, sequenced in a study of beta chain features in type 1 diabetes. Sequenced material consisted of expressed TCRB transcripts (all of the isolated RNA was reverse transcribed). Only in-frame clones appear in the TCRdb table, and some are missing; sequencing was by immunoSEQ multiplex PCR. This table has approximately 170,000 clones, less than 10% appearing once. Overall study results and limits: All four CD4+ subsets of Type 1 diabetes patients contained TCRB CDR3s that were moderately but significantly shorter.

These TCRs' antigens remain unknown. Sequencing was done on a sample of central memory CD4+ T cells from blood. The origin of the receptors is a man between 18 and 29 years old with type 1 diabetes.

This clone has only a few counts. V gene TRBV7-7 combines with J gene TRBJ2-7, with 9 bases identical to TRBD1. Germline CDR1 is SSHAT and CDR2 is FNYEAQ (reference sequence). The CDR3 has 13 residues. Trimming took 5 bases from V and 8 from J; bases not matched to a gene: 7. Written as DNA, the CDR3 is TGTGCCAGCAGCCCGGACAGGGGCGGGAAGCAGTACTTC. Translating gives CASSPDRGGKQYF.

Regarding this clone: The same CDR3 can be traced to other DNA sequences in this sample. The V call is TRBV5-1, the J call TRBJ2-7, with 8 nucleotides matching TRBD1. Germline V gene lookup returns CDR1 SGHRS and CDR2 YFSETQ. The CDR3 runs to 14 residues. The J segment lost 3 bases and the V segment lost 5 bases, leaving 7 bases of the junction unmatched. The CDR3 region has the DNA TGCGCCAGCAGTTTTGGACAGGGAGGCTACGAGCAGTACTTC. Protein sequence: CASSFGQGGYEQYF.

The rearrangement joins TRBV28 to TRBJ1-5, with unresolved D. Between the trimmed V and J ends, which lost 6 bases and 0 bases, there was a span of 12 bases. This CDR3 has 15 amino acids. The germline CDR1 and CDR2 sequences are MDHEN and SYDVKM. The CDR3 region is CASRRGINSNQPQHF. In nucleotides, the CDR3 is TGTGCCAGCAGGCGAGGGATTAATAGCAATCAGCCCCAGCATTTT.

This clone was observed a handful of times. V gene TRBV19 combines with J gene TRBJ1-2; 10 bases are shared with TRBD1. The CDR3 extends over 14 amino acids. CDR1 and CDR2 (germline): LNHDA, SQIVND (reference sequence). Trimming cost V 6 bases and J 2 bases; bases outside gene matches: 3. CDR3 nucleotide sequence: TGTGCCAGTAGCCGGGACAGGGGAAACTATGGCTACACCTTC. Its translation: CASSRDRGNYGYTF.

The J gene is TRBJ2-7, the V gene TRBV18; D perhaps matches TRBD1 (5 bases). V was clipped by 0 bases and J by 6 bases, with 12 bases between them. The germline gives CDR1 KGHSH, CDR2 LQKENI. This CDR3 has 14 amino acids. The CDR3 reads CASSPPKTVTEQYF. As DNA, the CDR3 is TGTGCCAGCTCACCACCGAAGACAGTAACCGAGCAGTACTTC.

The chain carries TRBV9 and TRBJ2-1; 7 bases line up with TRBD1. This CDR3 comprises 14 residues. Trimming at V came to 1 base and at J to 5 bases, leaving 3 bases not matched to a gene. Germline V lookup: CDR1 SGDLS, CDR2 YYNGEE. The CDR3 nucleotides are TGTGCCAGCAGCGTAAAGGGACAGAACAATGAGCAGTTCTTC. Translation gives CASSVKGQNNEQFF.

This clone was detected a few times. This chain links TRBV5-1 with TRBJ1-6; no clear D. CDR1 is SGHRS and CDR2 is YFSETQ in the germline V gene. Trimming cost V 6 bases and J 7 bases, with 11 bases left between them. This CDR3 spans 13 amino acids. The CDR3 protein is CASTLEQNSPLHF. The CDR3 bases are TGCGCCAGCACCCTGGAACAGAATTCACCCCTCCACTTT.

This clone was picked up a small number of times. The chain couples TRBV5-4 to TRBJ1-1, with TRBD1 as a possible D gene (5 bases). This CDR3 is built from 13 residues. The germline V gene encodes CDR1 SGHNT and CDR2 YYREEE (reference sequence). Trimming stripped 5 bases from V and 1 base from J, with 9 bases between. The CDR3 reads CASRTDRNTEAFF. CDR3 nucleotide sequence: TGTGCCAGCAGAACTGACAGGAACACTGAAGCTTTCTTT. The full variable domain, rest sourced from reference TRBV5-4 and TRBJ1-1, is ETGVTQSPTHLIKTRGQQVTLRCSSQSGHNTVSWYQQALGQGPQFIFQYYREEENGRGNFPPRFSGLQFPNYSSELNVNALELDDSALYLCASRTDRNTEAFFGQGTRLTVV.

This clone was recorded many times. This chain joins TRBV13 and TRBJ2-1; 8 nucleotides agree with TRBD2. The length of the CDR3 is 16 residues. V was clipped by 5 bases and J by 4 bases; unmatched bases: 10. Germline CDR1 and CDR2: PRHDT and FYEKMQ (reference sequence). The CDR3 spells CASSPRLAIGYNEQFF. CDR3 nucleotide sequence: TGTGCCAGCAGCCCACGACTAGCGATTGGATACAATGAGCAGTTCTTC.

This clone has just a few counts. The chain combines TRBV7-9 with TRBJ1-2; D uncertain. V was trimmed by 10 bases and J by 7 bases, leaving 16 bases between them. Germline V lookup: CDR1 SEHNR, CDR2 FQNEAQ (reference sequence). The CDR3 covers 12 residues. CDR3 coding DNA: TGTGCCACCCAGGTCGGGGAATTTGGCTACACCTTC. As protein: CATQVGEFGYTF.

The CDR3 coding sequence is TGTGCCAGCAGCTTAGGCCGTGGAGGGGAGACCCAGTACTTC. It codes for CASSLGRGGETQYF. V is TRBV11-2 and J is TRBJ2-5, with TRBD2 as a possible D gene (6 bases). The V gene lost 1 base and the J gene lost 5 bases, with 11 bases spanning the gap. The CDR3 runs to 14 residues. Per the germline V gene, CDR1 is SGHAT and CDR2 is FQNNGV.

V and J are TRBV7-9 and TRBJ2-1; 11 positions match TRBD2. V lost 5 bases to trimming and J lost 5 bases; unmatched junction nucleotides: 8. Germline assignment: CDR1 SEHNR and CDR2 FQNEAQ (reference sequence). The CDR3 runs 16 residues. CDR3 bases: TGTGCCAGCAGCACGTTCGGGACTAGCGGCAACAATGAGCAGTTCTTC. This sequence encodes CASSTFGTSGNNEQFF.

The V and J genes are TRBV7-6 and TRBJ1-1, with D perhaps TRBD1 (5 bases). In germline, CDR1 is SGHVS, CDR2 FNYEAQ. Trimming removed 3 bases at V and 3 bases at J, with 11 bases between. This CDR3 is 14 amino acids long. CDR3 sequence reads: CASSFRRGDTEAFF. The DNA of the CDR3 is TGTGCCAGCAGCTTTAGGAGGGGCGACACTGAAGCTTTCTTT.

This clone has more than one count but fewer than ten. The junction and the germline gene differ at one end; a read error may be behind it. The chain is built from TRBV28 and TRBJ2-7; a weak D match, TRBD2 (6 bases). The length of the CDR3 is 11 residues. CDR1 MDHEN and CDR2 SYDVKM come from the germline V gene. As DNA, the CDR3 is TGTGCCAGCAGTCACCGGGACTGGCGGGACTTC. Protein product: CASSHRDWRDF.

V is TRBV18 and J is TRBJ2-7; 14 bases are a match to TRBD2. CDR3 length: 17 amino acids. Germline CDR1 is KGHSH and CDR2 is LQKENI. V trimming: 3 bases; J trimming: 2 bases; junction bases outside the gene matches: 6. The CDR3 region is CASSPLGLAGATYEQYF. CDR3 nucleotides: TGTGCCAGCTCACCCCTGGGACTAGCGGGGGCAACCTACGAGCAGTACTTC.

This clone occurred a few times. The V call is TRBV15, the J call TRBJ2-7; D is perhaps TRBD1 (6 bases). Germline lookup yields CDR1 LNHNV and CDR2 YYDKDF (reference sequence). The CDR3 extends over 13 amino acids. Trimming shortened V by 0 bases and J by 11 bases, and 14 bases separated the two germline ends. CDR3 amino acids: CATSRDVQGEEYF. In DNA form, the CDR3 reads TGTGCCACCAGCAGAGATGTACAGGGTGAGGAGTACTTC.

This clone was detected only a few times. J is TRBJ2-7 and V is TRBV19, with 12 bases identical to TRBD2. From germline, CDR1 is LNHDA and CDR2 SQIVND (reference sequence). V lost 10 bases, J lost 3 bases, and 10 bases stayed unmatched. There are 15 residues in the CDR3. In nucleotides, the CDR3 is TGTGCCATCCCGGCGACTAGCGGGAGTTACTACGAGCAGTACTTC. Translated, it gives CAIPATSGSYYEQYF.

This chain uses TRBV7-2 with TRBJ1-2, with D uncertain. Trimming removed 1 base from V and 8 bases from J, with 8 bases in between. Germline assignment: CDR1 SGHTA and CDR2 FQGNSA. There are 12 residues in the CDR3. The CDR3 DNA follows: TGTGCCAGCAGCTTAGAGCTAAGAGGCTACACCTTC. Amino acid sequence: CASSLELRGYTF.

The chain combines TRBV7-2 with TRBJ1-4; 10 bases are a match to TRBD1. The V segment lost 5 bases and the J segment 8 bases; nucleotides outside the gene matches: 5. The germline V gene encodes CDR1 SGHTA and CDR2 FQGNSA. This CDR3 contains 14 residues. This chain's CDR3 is CASSPDRGWEKLFF. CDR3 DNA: TGTGCCAGCAGCCCGGACAGGGGGTGGGAAAAACTGTTTTTT.

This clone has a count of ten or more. CDR3 protein: CASLFPNTGELFF. In nucleotides, the CDR3 is TGTGCCAGCCTATTCCCGAACACCGGGGAGCTGTTTTTT. The chain joins TRBV19 to TRBJ2-2; unclear D gene. Germline CDR1 LNHDA, CDR2 SQIVND (reference sequence). Trimming pared 9 bases from V and 0 bases from J, leaving 8 bases between. CDR3 length: 13 amino acids.

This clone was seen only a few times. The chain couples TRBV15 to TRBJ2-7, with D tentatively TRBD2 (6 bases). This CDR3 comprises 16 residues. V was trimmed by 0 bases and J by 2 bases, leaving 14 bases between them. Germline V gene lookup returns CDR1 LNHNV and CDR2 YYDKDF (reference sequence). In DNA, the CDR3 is TGTGCCACCAGCAGAGATTTCGGGACGGGAGCCTACGAGCAGTACTTC. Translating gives CATSRDFGTGAYEQYF.

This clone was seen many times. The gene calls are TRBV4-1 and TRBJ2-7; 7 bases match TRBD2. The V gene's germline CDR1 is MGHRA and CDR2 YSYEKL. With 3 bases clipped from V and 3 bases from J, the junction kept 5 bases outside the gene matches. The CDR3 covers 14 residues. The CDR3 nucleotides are TGCGCCAGCAGCCATGCTAGCGGAGACTACGAGCAGTACTTC. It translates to CASSHASGDYEQYF.

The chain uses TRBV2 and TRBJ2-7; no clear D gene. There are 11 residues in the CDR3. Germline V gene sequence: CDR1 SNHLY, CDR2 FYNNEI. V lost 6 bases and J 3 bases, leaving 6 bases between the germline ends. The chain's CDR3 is CASRSLYEQYF. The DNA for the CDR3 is TGTGCCAGCAGATCACTCTACGAGCAGTACTTC. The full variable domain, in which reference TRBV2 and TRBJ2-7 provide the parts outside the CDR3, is EPEVTQTPSHQVTQMGQEVILRCVPISNHLYFYWYRQILGQKVEFLVSFYNNEISEKSEIFDDQFSVERPDGSNFTLKIRSTKLEDSAMYFCASRSLYEQYFGPGTRLTVT.

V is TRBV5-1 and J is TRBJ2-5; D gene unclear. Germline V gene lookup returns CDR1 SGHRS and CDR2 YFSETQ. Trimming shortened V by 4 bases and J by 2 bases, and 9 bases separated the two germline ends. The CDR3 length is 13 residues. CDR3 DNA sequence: TGCGCCAGCAGCGTAGAAAGACAAGAGACCCAGTACTTC. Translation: CASSVERQETQYF.

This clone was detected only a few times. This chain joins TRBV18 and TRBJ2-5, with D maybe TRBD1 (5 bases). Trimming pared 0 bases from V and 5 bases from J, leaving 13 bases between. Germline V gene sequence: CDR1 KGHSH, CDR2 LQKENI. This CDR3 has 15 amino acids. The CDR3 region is CASSPPGVRKETQYF. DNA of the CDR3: TGTGCCAGCTCACCACCAGGGGTCCGTAAGGAGACCCAGTACTTC.

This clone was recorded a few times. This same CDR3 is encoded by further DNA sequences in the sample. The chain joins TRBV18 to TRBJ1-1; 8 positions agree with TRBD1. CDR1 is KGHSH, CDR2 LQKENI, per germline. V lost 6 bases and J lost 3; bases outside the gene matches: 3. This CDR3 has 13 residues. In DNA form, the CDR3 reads TGTGCCAGCTCTCCGGGACAGGACACTGAAGCTTTCTTT. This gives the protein CASSPGQDTEAFF.

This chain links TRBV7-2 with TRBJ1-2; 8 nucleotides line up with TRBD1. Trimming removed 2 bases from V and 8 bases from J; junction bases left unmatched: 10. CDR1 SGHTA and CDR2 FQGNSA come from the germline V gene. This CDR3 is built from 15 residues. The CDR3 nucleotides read TGTGCCAGCAGCTTATCGGGACAGGCCATCGGGGGCTACACCTTC. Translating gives CASSLSGQAIGGYTF.